The 32 T cell receptor beta chains given below trace back to one sample, sequenced in a study of blood T cells in healthy people across ages. A second roughly 7 to 12 cycle PCR used barcoded and J-beta primers. A single record per CDR3 protein comes from TCRdb applying MiXCR to the 5' RACE reads. Seen here are 650,000 to 800,000 distinct CDR3 sequences, around 42% observed once, and the top ten hold roughly 19%. Sequenced material: blood. The receptor source for this set is a man in his fifties or sixties in good health.

Only a few counts were recorded for this clonotype. This chain uses TRBV7-9 with TRBJ2-7; 11 bases map to TRBD2. The ends lost 6 bases at V and 3 bases at J; junction bases unmatched: 10. The germline CDR1 and CDR2 sequences are SEHNR and FQNEAQ (reference sequence). The CDR3 loop spans 16 amino acids. The DNA of the CDR3 is TGTGCCAGCAGAGGAGCCGGGACTAGCGGTGTCTACGAGCAGTACTTC. Its translation: CASRGAGTSGVYEQYF.

This clonotype was observed a few times. The V and J genes are TRBV18 and TRBJ1-1; TRBD1 matches at 10 bases. Germline loops: CDR1 KGHSH, CDR2 LQKENI. V gave up 6 bases and J gave up 1 base; unmatched junction bases: 5. The CDR3 is made up of 15 amino acids. CDR3 in amino acids: CASSAGTGANTEAFF. For the CDR3, the DNA is TGTGCCAGCTCGGCCGGGACAGGGGCGAACACTGAAGCTTTCTTT.

The V call is TRBV20-1, the J call TRBJ2-2; D may be TRBD1 (5 bases). The length of the CDR3 is 13 residues. V was pared by 4 bases and J by 0 bases, with 6 bases between. Germline-derived CDR1 and CDR2 are DFQATT and SNEGSKA (reference sequence). The chain's CDR3 is CSATQANTGELFF. For the CDR3, the DNA is TGCAGTGCTACACAGGCGAACACCGGGGAGCTGTTTTTT.

The chain recombines TRBV30 with TRBJ2-3; tentative D call: TRBD2 (7 bases). From germline, CDR1 is GTSNPN and CDR2 SVGIG (reference sequence). V lost 0 bases and J 4 bases, leaving 14 bases between the germline ends. CDR3 length: 15 residues. CDR3 sequence reads: CAWSVGGGGPDTQYF. In DNA, the CDR3 is TGTGCCTGGAGTGTAGGGGGGGGCGGTCCAGATACGCAGTATTTT.

This clonotype appeared a few times. The V and J genes are TRBV6-2 or TRBV6-3 and TRBJ2-3, with D perhaps given as TRBD1 or TRBD2 (5 bases each). V lost 6 bases, J lost 5 bases, and 18 bases lay in between. Germline CDR1 reads MNHEY; CDR2 reads SVGEGT. This CDR3 is built from 15 residues. The DNA of the CDR3 is TGTGCCAGCAGCTGGGACCGGTCCTTGAGAGATACGCAGTATTTT. Its translation: CASSWDRSLRDTQYF.

Comments on this clonotype: One end of the junction fails to match germline, which may point to a read error. Written as DNA, the CDR3 is TGTGTCAGCAGCCAAGCTGGGACAGGGATTTTTTACGAGCAGTACTTC. Protein: CVSSQAGTGIFYEQYF. This chain joins TRBV4-2 and TRBJ2-7, with TRBD1 identical over 9 bases. This CDR3 contains 16 residues. The germline gives CDR1 LGHNA, CDR2 YNFKEQ.

The chain uses TRBV20-1 and TRBJ1-1; D perhaps matches TRBD1 (5 bases). Trimming removed 4 bases from V and 10 bases from J, with 31 bases in between. Per germline, CDR1 DFQATT and CDR2 SNEGSKA (reference sequence). There are 17 residues in the CDR3. Written as DNA, the CDR3 is TGCAGTGCTAAGGCCCTTGGAAAGGACTGGGCGGGGACGGTAGCTTTCTTT. Its protein product is CSAKALGKDWAGTVAFF.

The chain is built from TRBV24-1 and TRBJ2-1, with no clear D. The CDR3 has 14 residues. In germline, CDR1 is KGHDR, CDR2 SFDVKD. The V gene lost 5 bases and the J gene lost 0 bases, with 7 bases spanning the gap. CDR3 in amino acids: CATSGTSSYNEQFF. In nucleotides, the CDR3 is TGTGCCACCAGTGGTACGAGCTCCTACAATGAGCAGTTCTTC.

J is TRBJ2-7 and V is TRBV7-2; a weak D match, TRBD2 (6 bases). This CDR3 spans 14 amino acids. Trimming left V 5 bases short and J 0 bases short, with 11 bases between. Germline V gives CDR1 SGHTA, CDR2 FQGNSA. CDR3 loop: CASSQTAGSYEQYF. Here the CDR3 DNA reads TGTGCCAGCAGCCAGACAGCGGGCTCCTACGAGCAGTACTTC. Together with reference TRBV7-2 and TRBJ2-7, the CDR3 gives the full variable domain: GAGVSQSPSNKVTEKGKDVELRCDPISGHTALYWYRQSLGQGLEFLIYFQGNSAPDKSGLPSDRFSAERTGGSVSTLTIQRTQQEDSAVYLCASSQTAGSYEQYFGPGTRLTVT.

The gene calls are TRBV15 and TRBJ1-6; no clear D gene. Trimming removed 3 bases from V and 7 bases from J, with 7 bases in between. The CDR3 extends over 13 amino acids. Per germline, CDR1 LNHNV and CDR2 YYDKDF (reference sequence). This CDR3 reads CATSSLANSPLHF. In nucleotides, the CDR3 is TGTGCCACCAGCAGCTTAGCGAATTCACCCCTCCACTTT.

The chain carries TRBV7-2 and TRBJ1-2; a possible D gene is TRBD1 (5 bases). CDR1 is SGHTA and CDR2 is FQGNSA in the germline V gene. V lost 4 bases and J 6 bases, leaving 12 bases between the germline ends. The CDR3 is 13 amino acids. CDR3: CASSSQVGDGYTF. The CDR3 region has the DNA TGTGCCAGCAGCTCACAGGTGGGGGATGGCTACACCTTC.

The chain joins TRBV7-2 to TRBJ2-7, with TRBD1 matching 8 bases. There are 17 residues in the CDR3. CDR1 SGHTA and CDR2 FQGNSA come from the germline V gene. V gave up 5 bases and J gave up 0 bases; unmatched junction bases: 12. The CDR3 region has the DNA TGTGCCAGCAGCCCCCAAGTTTCAGGGGGCGGCTCCTACGAGCAGTACTTC. Its translation: CASSPQVSGGGSYEQYF.

About this clonotype itself: The junction does not match germline at one end; this may be a read error. The gene calls are TRBV7-3 and TRBJ2-1, with 8 bases fitting TRBD2. The CDR3 runs 15 residues. Looked up from germline, CDR1 is SGHTA and CDR2 is FQGTGA. The CDR3 nucleotides read TGTGCCAGCAGCGTTAGCGGGGAGCCTCGGGGAGAGCTGTTCTTC. It is translated as CASSVSGEPRGELFF.

V gene TRBV4-1 combines with J gene TRBJ2-7, with 7 bases fitting TRBD2. After removal of 0 bases from V and 2 bases from J, the junction contained 7 bases not matched to a gene. Germline V gene data show CDR1 as MGHRA and CDR2 as YSYEKL. The CDR3 totals 16 residues. Here the CDR3 DNA reads TGCGCCAGCAGCCAAGACGAGTCGCGGGGGACCTACGAGCAGTACTTC. Its translation is CASSQDESRGTYEQYF.

Turning to this clonotype: One end of the junction varies from germline; a read error may be responsible. The chain combines TRBV20-1 with TRBJ1-2, with D possibly TRBD1 on 6 matching bases. Germline CDR1 reads DFQATT; CDR2 reads SNEGSKA (reference sequence). The CDR3 is made up of 13 amino acids. DNA of the CDR3: TGCTGTGCTGCCGACAGGCCTGCCTATGGCTACACCTTC. This encodes CCAADRPAYGYTF.

This clonotype showed up just once. The rearrangement uses TRBV5-1 and TRBJ2-1; 9 nucleotides line up with TRBD2. Trimming cost V 1 base and J 8 bases; bases outside gene matches: 7. Germline values: CDR1 SGHRS, CDR2 YFSETQ. The CDR3 is 15 residues long. CDR3 sequence (DNA): TGCGCCAGCAGCTTGTCGGCGGGGGGGCCTCATGAGCAGTTCTTC. It is translated as CASSLSAGGPHEQFF.

The V and J genes are TRBV7-2 and TRBJ2-7; unclear D gene. CDR1 SGHTA and CDR2 FQGNSA come from the germline V gene. This CDR3 region has 16 residues. Trimming left V 4 bases short and J 0 bases short, with 16 bases between. CDR3 sequence: CASSSVGTVSSYEQYF. CDR3 nucleotide sequence: TGTGCCAGCAGCTCCGTTGGTACGGTGAGCTCCTACGAGCAGTACTTC.

The table lists this clonotype with a few counts. The CDR3 nucleotides read TGCGCCAGCAGCCAAGAACTCGGAACTGGGGCCAACGTCCTGACTTTC. Translating gives CASSQELGTGANVLTF. The gene calls are TRBV4-3 and TRBJ2-6; D unresolved. Looked up from germline, CDR1 is LGHNA and CDR2 is YSLEER. Trimming removed 0 bases from V and 2 bases from J, with 8 bases in between. This CDR3 contains 16 residues.

The gene calls are TRBV7-2 and TRBJ1-6; TRBD1 is a possible D gene (5 bases). Trimming removed 0 bases at V and 8 bases at J, with 14 bases between. The CDR3 sequence is 16 residues long. In germline, CDR1 is SGHTA, CDR2 FQGNSA. CDR3 nucleotides: TGTGCCAGCAGCTTAGCGTCGCGGGCAGGGTATTCACCCCTCCACTTT. This sequence encodes CASSLASRAGYSPLHF.

This clonotype appeared many times. This chain connects TRBV29-1 to TRBJ2-1; 13 bases map to TRBD2. Germline V gene lookup returns CDR1 SQVTM and CDR2 ANQGSEA. Unmatched junction bases numbered 4, after V lost 5 bases and J lost 9 bases. The CDR3 loop spans 13 amino acids. CDR3 in amino acids: CSVRLAGGGEQFF. CDR3 in DNA: TGCAGCGTTCGACTAGCGGGGGGAGGTGAGCAGTTCTTC.

The CDR3 spells CASSVLAGGYGDTQYF. The CDR3 DNA follows: TGTGCCAGCAGCGTTCTAGCGGGGGGCTACGGAGATACGCAGTATTTT. This chain links TRBV9 with TRBJ2-3; TRBD2 matches 11 bases. The V gene's germline CDR1 is SGDLS and CDR2 YYNGEE. CDR3 length: 16 residues. V was pared by 2 bases and J by 5 bases, with 7 bases of the junction left unmatched.

This clonotype turned up a few times. The rearrangement links TRBV7-9 to TRBJ1-5, with TRBD1 identical over 9 bases. V gave up 5 bases and J gave up 6 bases; unmatched junction bases: 5. Germline-derived CDR1 and CDR2 are SEHNR and FQNEAQ (reference sequence). This CDR3 spans 14 amino acids. In nucleotides, the CDR3 is TGTGCCAGCAGCCGGACAGGGGATTTTCAGCCCCAGCATTTT. The encoded protein is CASSRTGDFQPQHF. Using reference TRBV7-9 and TRBJ1-5 for the parts outside the CDR3, the full variable domain is DTGVSQNPRHKITKRGQNVTFRCDPISEHNRLYWYRQTLGQGPEFLTYFQNEAQLEKSRLLSDRFSAERPKGSFSTLEIQRTEQGDSAMYLCASSRTGDFQPQHFGDGTRLSIL.

This clonotype turned up a few times. J is TRBJ1-2 and V is TRBV7-2; TRBD1 matches at 9 bases. There are 14 residues in the CDR3. V shed 2 bases and J 6 bases; nucleotides not matched to a gene: 4. Germline V gene data show CDR1 as SGHTA and CDR2 as FQGNSA. CDR3 in DNA: TGTGCCAGCAGCTTAAGACAGGGGGGAGATGGCTACACCTTC. Amino acid sequence: CASSLRQGGDGYTF.

This chain links TRBV5-6 with TRBJ2-3; TRBD1 agrees at 7 bases. CDR1 and CDR2 from the germline V gene are SGHDT and YYEEEE. The CDR3 is 17 residues long. V lost 0 bases, J lost 3 bases, and 10 bases stayed unmatched. The CDR3 loop is CASSLGPTGKETDTQYF. The CDR3 DNA reads TGTGCCAGCAGCTTGGGCCCGACAGGGAAGGAAACAGATACGCAGTATTTT.

A word on this clonotype: The CDR3 does not end in the conserved phenylalanine or tryptophan, so this is likely a read error. The V call is TRBV20-1, the J call TRBJ2-1; no clear D. Trimming took off 2 bases at V and 4 bases at J, with 6 bases between the two ends. This CDR3 has 12 residues. Germline-derived CDR1 and CDR2 are DFQATT and SNEGSKA (reference sequence). CDR3 region: CSARLQYNEQFL. CDR3 bases: TGCAGTGCTAGACTTCAATACAATGAGCAGTTCTTA.

The CDR3 here is CASSLGAANYGYTF. CDR3 DNA: TGTGCCAGCAGTTTAGGGGCAGCTAACTATGGCTACACCTTC. The chain employs TRBV12-3 or TRBV12-4 and TRBJ1-2; D call uncertain. CDR3 length: 14 amino acids. The ends were cut back, 1 base at V and 0 bases at J, with 6 bases in the middle.

This chain joins TRBV6-2 or TRBV6-3 and TRBJ1-1; D is unclear. CDR3 length equals 16 residues. V was shortened by 7 bases and J by 0 bases, with 18 bases between the two germline ends. Germline V CDR1 and CDR2: MNHEY, SVGEGT. The DNA for the CDR3 is TGTGCCAGCACCAACCCCCAAGGGCGGGTGAACACTGAAGCTTTCTTT. Translated, it gives CASTNPQGRVNTEAFF.

This sequence joins TRBV7-2 and TRBJ2-7; D unresolved. Germline values: CDR1 SGHTA, CDR2 FQGNSA. The CDR3 runs to 14 residues. V shed 4 bases and J shed 3 bases, with 13 bases lying between them. CDR3 in amino acids: CASSSTWWGYEQYF. The CDR3 DNA sequence: TGTGCCAGCAGCTCCACATGGTGGGGCTACGAGCAGTACTTC.

The gene calls are TRBV5-8 and TRBJ1-6; tentatively, D is TRBD1 (6 bases). Trimming removed 1 base from V and 5 bases from J, with 16 bases in between. The germline V gene encodes CDR1 SGHTS and CDR2 YDEGEE. This CDR3 region has 17 residues. CDR3 sequence (DNA): TGTGCCAGCAGCTTGTTAGACAGGAAGGTCCATAATTCACCCCTCCACTTT. Translating it yields CASSLLDRKVHNSPLHF.

This clonotype was counted only a few times. The rearrangement joins TRBV4-1 to TRBJ2-7; possibly TRBD1 or TRBD2 for D (5 bases each). The CDR3 runs to 15 residues. V was pared by 3 bases and J by 2 bases, with 14 bases between. In germline, CDR1 is MGHRA, CDR2 YSYEKL. The CDR3 DNA follows: TGCGCCAGCAGCCAGGGACCCTTAATAACCTACGAGCAGTACTTC. Protein: CASSQGPLITYEQYF.

The rearrangement links TRBV6-5 to TRBJ2-6; D call uncertain. Looked up from germline, CDR1 is MNHEY and CDR2 is SVGAGI. The V and J ends lost 7 bases and 3 bases respectively, with 10 bases between them. The CDR3 is made up of 14 amino acids. The CDR3 sequence is CASKDNFGANVLTF. The CDR3 DNA is TGTGCCAGCAAAGATAACTTTGGGGCCAACGTCCTGACTTTC.

This sequence joins TRBV15 and TRBJ1-2, with D unresolved. There are 15 residues in the CDR3. V was cut by 1 base and J by 0 bases, with 9 bases left in between. Germline loops: CDR1 LNHNV, CDR2 YYDKDF (reference sequence). The CDR3 DNA reads as TGTGCCACCAGCAGAGCTCGGGGAGCTAACTATGGCTACACCTTC. Protein product: CATSRARGANYGYTF.